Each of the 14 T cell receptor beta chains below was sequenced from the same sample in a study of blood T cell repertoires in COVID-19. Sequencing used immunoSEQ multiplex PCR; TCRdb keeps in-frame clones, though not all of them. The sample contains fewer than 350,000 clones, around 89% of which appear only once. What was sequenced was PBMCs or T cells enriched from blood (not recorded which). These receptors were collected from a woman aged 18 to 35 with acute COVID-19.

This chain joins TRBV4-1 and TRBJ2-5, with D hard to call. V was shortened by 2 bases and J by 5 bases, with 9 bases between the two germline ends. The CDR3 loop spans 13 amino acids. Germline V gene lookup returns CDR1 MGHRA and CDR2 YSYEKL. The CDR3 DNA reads TGCGCCAGCAGCCAACTAATCTTGGAGACCCAGTACTTC. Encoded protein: CASSQLILETQYF.

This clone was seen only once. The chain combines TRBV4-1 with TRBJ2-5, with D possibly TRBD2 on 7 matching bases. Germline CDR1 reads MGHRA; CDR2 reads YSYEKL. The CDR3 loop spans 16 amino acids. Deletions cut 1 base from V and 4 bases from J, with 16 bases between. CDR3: CASSQGGRERGETQYF. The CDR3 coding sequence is TGCGCCAGCAGCCAAGGGGGGCGGGAGCGTGGAGAGACCCAGTACTTC.

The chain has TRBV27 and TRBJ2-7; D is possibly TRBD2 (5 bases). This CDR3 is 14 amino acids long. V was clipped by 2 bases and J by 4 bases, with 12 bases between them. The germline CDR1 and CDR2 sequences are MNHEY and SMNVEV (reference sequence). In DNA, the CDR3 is TGTGCCAGCAGTTTAAAGAGCGCGGGTTACGAGCAGTACTTC. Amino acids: CASSLKSAGYEQYF.

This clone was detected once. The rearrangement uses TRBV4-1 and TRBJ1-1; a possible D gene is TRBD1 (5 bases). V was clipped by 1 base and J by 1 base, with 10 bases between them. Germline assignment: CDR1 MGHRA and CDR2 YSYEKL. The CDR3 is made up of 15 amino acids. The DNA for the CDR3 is TGCGCCAGCAGCCAAGTTCGGCAGGGGAACACTGAAGCTTTCTTT. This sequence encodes CASSQVRQGNTEAFF.

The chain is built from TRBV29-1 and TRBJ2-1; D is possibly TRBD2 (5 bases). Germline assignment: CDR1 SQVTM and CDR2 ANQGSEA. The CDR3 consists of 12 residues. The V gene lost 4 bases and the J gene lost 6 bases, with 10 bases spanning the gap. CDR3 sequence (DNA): TGCAGCGTTGTGACTACCACCAATGAGCAGTTCTTC. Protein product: CSVVTTTNEQFF.

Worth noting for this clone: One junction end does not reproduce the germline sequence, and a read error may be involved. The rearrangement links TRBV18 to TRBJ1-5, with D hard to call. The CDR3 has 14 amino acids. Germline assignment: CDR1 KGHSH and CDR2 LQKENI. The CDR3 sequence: CASTPTQGNQPQHF. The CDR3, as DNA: TGTGCCAGCACACCTACTCAGGGCAATCAGCCCCAGCATTTT.

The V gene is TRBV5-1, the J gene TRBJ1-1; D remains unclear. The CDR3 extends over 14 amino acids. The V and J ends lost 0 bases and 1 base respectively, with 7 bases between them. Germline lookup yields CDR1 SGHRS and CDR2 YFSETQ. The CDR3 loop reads CASSLAHQNTEAFF. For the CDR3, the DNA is TGCGCCAGCAGCTTGGCACACCAGAACACTGAAGCTTTCTTT. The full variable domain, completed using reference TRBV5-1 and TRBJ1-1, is KAGVTQTPRYLIKTRGQQVTLSCSPISGHRSVSWYQQTPGQGLQFLFEYFSETQRNKGNFPGRFSGRQFSNSRSEMNVSTLELGDSALYLCASSLAHQNTEAFFGQGTRLTVV.

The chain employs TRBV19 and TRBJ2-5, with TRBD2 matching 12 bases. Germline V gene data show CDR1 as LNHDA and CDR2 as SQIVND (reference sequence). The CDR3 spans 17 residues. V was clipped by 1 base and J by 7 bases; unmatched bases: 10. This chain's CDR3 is CASSIGTSGMRQGTQYF. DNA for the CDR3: TGTGCCAGTAGTATAGGGACTAGCGGGATGAGGCAGGGGACCCAGTACTTC.

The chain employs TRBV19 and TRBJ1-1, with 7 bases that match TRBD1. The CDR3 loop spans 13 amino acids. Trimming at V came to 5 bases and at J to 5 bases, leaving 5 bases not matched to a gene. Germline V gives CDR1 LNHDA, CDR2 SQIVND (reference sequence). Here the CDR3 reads CASSYDRETEAFF. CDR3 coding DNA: TGTGCCAGTAGTTACGACAGGGAGACTGAAGCTTTCTTT.

The CDR3: CAWTGRGSYNSPLHF. The CDR3 region has the DNA TGTGCCTGGACCGGAAGGGGGTCCTATAATTCACCCCTCCACTTT. The rearrangement joins TRBV30 to TRBJ1-6, with D possibly being TRBD1 (6 bases). Germline V gives CDR1 GTSNPN, CDR2 SVGIG (reference sequence). This CDR3 has 15 amino acids. V was trimmed by 4 bases and J by 1 base, leaving 11 bases between them.

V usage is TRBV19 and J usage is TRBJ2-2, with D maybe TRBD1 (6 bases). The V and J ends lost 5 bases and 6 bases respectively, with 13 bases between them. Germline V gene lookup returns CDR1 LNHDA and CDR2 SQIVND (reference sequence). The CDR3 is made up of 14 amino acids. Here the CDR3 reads CASSYRTDAGELFF. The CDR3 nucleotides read TGTGCCAGTAGTTACCGGACAGACGCCGGGGAGCTGTTTTTT. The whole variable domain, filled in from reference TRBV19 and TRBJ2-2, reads DGGITQSPKYLFRKEGQNVTLSCEQNLNHDAMYWYRQDPGQGLRLIYYSQIVNDFQKGDIAEGYSVSREKKESFPLTVTSAQKNPTAFYLCASSYRTDAGELFFGEGSRLTVL.

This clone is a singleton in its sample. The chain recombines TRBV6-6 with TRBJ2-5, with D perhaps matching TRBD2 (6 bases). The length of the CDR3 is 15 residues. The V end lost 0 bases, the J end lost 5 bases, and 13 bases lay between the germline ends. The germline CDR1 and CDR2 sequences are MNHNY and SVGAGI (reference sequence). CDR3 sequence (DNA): TGTGCCAGCAGTTACTCGAATGTCGGGAGTGAGACCCAGTACTTC. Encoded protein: CASSYSNVGSETQYF.

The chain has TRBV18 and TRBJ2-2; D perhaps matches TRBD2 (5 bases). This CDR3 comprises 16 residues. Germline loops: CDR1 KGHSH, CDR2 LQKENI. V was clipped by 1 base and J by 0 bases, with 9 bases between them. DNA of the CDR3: TGTGCCAGCTCACCACTACTAGGATCGAACACCGGGGAGCTGTTTTTT. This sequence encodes CASSPLLGSNTGELFF. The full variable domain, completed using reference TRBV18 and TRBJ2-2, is NAGVMQNPRHLVRRRGQEARLRCSPMKGHSHVYWYRQLPEEGLKFMVYLQKENIIDESGMPKERFSAEFPKEGPSILRIQQVVRGDSAAYFCASSPLLGSNTGELFFGEGSRLTVL.

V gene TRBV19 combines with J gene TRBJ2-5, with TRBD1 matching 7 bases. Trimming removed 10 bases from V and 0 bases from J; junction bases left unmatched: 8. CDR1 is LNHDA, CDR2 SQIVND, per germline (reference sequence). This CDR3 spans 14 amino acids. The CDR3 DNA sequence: TGTGCCACCACCCAGACAGGGAACCAAGAGACCCAGTACTTC. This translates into CATTQTGNQETQYF.